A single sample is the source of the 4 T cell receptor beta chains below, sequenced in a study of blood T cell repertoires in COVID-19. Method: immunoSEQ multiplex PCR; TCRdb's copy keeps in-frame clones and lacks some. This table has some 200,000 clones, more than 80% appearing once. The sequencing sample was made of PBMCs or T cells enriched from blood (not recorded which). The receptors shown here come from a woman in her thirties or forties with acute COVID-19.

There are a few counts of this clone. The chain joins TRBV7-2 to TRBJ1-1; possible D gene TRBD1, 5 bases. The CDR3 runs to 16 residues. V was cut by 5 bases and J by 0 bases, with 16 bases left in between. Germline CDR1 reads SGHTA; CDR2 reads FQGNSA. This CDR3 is CASSPRQSTMNTEAFF. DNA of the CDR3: TGTGCCAGCAGCCCCCGACAGAGCACCATGAACACTGAAGCTTTCTTT.

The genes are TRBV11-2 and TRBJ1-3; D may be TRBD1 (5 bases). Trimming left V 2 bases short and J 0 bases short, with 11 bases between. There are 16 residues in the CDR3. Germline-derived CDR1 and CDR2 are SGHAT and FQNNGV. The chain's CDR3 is CASSLSGGLSGNTIYF. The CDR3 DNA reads TGTGCCAGCAGCTTATCGGGGGGTCTCTCTGGAAACACCATATATTTT.

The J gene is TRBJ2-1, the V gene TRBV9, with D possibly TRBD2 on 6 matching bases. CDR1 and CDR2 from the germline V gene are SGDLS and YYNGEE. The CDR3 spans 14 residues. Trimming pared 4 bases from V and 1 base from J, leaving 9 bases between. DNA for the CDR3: TGTGCCAGCAGCTCGGGGGAGTCCTACAATGAGCAGTTCTTC. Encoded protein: CASSSGESYNEQFF.

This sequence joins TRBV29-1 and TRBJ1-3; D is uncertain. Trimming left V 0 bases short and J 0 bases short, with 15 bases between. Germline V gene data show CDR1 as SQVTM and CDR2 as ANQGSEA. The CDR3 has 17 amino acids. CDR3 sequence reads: CSVEEPATRSSGNTIYF. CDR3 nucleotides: TGCAGCGTTGAAGAACCCGCGACACGGTCCTCTGGAAACACCATATATTTT.